This T cell receptor (beta chain) was documented in a study of OX40 agonist ivuxolimab in advanced cancers. Overall study context: Ivuxolimab, which is an agonistic anti-OX40 (CD134) antibody, was administered to the patients.

A note on this clone: Antigen unknown.

Blood samples were obtained at baseline, cycle 4 day 1, and cycle 7 day 1. Overall study findings and caveats: CD4+ and CD8+ blood T cells expanded clonally by week 6 at 0.1 to 3.0 mg/kg.

The protocol was immunoSEQ multiplex PCR, while the TCRdb copy is restricted to in-frame clones and leaves out a portion. Among around 30,000 clones listed, about 90% were seen once. The specimen was CD4+ or CD8+ T cells sorted from blood, collected in a trial of the OX40 agonist ivuxolimab. The TCR originated in an adult with an advanced solid tumor such as melanoma, head and neck, liver or kidney cancer.

CDR3 protein: CAWSGGRDAQYF. CDR3 in DNA: TGTGCCTGGTCGGGGGGGAGGGACGCGCAGTACTTC. V usage is TRBV30 and J usage is TRBJ2-7, with 8 positions matching TRBD2. Germline CDR1 is GTSNPN and CDR2 is SVGIG (reference sequence). The CDR3 contains 12 residues. V shed 5 bases and J 9 bases; nucleotides not matched to a gene: 9.